What follows describes a single TCR beta chain. What it binds is unknown. This sample was taken from a study of cytomegalovirus exposure and HLA in healthy donors. Findings and limits, study-wide: Across all donors, roughly uniform sequencing depth was an assumption of the presence/absence analyses.

Germline V gene data show CDR1 as SGDLS and CDR2 as YYNGEE. CDR3 length equals 13 residues. J gave up 4 bases and V 7 bases, and 5 bases lay outside the gene matches. PCR involved 60 Vbeta and 13 Jbeta primers. Only in-frame clones appear in the TCRdb table, and some are missing; sequencing was by immunoSEQ multiplex PCR. The sample has under 150,000 clones, roughly two thirds seen once. Material for sequencing was PBMCs. The source is a man younger than 45 in good health and CMV-seropositive. This chain connects TRBV9 to TRBJ2-1, with 7 bases matching TRBD2. The CDR3 DNA reads as TGTGCCAGCTCGGGGGGAAATTACAATGAGCAGTTCTTC. This codes for CASSGGNYNEQFF. Full variable domain (remainder filled in from reference TRBV9 and TRBJ2-1): DSGVTQTPKHLITATGQRVTLRCSPRSGDLSVYWYQQSLDQGLQFLIQYYNGEERAKGNILERFSAQQFPDLHSELNLSSLELGDSALYFCASSGGNYNEQFFGPGTRLTVL.